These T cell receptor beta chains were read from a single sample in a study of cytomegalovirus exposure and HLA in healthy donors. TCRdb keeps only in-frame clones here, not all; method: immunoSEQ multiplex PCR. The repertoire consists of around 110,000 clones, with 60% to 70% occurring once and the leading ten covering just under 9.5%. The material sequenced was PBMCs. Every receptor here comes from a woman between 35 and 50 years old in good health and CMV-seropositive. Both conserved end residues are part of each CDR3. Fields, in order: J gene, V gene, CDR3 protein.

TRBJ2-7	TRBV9	CASSDGSSYEQYF
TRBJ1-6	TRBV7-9	CASSSRQANSPLHF
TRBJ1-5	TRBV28	CASSSPTGGYLGGSQPQHF
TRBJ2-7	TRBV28	CASSPTGEPSYEQYF
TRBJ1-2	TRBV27	CASSPRARGGEGRNYGYTF
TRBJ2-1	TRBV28	CAVQGYNEQFF
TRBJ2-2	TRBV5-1	CASSLPLRGNTGELFF
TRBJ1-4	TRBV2	CASSWTGEDEKLFF
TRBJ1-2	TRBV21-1	CASSEQRDRVFYGYTF
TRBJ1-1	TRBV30	CAWSGVTVNTEAFF
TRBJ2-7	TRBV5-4	CASSYRGGEQYF
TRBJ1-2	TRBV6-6	CASRETKGGSYTF
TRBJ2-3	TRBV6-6	CASSYDRGTDTQYF
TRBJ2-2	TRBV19	CASSIVGTSPYTGELFF